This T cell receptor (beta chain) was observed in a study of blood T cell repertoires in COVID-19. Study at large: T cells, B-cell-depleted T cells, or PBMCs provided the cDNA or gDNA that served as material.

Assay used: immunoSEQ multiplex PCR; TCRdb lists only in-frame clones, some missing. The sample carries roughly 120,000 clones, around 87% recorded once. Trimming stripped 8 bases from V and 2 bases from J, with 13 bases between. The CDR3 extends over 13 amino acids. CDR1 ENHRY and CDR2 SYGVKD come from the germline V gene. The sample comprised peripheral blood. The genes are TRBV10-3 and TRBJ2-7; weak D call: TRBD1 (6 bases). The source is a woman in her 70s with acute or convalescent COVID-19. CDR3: CAIQARQAYEQYF. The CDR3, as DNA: TGTGCCATCCAGGCCCGACAGGCCTACGAGCAGTACTTC.